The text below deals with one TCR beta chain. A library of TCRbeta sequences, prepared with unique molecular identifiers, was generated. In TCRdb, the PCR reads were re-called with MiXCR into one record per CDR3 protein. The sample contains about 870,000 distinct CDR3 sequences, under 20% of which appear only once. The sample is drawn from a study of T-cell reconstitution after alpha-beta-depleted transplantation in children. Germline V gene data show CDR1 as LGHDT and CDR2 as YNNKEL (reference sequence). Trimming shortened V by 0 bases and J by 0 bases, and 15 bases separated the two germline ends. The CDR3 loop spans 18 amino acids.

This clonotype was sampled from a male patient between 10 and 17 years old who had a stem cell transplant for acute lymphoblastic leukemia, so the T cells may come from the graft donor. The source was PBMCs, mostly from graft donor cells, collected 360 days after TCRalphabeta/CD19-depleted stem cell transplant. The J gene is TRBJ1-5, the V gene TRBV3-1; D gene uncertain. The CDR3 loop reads CASSQDGRRPYSNQPQHF. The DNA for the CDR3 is TGTGCCAGCAGCCAAGATGGGAGACGGCCTTATAGCAATCAGCCCCAGCATTTT.